Presented here are 28 T cell receptor beta chains from one specimen sequenced in a study of blood T cell repertoires in COVID-19 (dated by TCRdb to the early 2020s). The library was obtained by the immunoSEQ multiplex PCR assay. The table comes from immuneACCESS by way of TCRdb, which keeps in-frame sequences with V and J called. Part of the clones is missing from these tables; in studies checked, under half for an unresolved V gene and the rest for unknown reasons. Here the sample has approximately 170,000 clones; around four fifths occur a single time. Of the sample, 3.6% falls within the top ten clones. The material sequenced was PBMCs or T cells enriched from blood (not recorded which). The source of these receptors is a woman aged 45-65 years in a cohort exposed to, infected with or recovered from COVID-19 (not recorded which).

This clone was seen repeatedly, ten times or more. The chain joins TRBV2 to TRBJ1-4; no clear D gene. The CDR3 spans 15 residues. Trimming removed 7 bases from V and 0 bases from J, with 12 bases in between. Germline lookup yields CDR1 SNHLY and CDR2 FYNNEI. CDR3 nucleotide sequence: TGTGCCAGCAAAGAAACGTCTACAACTAATGAAAAACTGTTTTTT. Translated, it gives CASKETSTTNEKLFF.

The table lists this clone with a count of one. The chain has TRBV28 and TRBJ1-1, with no clear D. Germline V gene lookup returns CDR1 MDHEN and CDR2 SYDVKM. This CDR3 has 15 amino acids. V was shortened by 3 bases and J by 2 bases, with 13 bases between the two germline ends. This chain's CDR3 is CASSFYKTSNTEAFF. The CDR3 DNA follows: TGTGCCAGCAGTTTCTACAAGACAAGCAACACTGAAGCTTTCTTT. The whole variable domain, filled in from reference TRBV28 and TRBJ1-1, reads DVKVTQSSRYLVKRTGEKVFLECVQDMDHENMFWYRQDPGLGLRLIYFSYDVKMKEKGDIPEGYSVSREKKERFSLILESASTNQTSMYLCASSFYKTSNTEAFFGQGTRLTVV.

This clone showed up just once. The chain recombines TRBV27 with TRBJ1-5; weak D call: TRBD1 (6 bases). The V and J ends lost 7 bases and 0 bases respectively, with 22 bases between them. Germline lookup yields CDR1 MNHEY and CDR2 SMNVEV (reference sequence). The length of the CDR3 is 18 residues. The CDR3 is CASICLGQFGVSNQPQHF. The CDR3 bases are TGTGCCAGCATCTGTCTTGGACAGTTCGGAGTTAGCAATCAGCCCCAGCATTTT.

CDR3 amino acids: CSVGSAGGQPQHF. The CDR3 coding sequence is TGCAGCGTTGGGTCCGCCGGAGGGCAGCCCCAGCATTTT. This chain connects TRBV29-1 to TRBJ1-5; no clear D. The germline V and J ends were trimmed by 4 bases and 7 bases, with 14 bases remaining between them. Germline V gene sequence: CDR1 SQVTM, CDR2 ANQGSEA. This CDR3 comprises 13 residues.

The V gene is TRBV12-3 or TRBV12-4, the J gene TRBJ2-5; D is perhaps TRBD2 (5 bases). The CDR3 runs 13 residues. V was trimmed by 7 bases and J by 4 bases, leaving 13 bases between them. The CDR3 here is CASNTRGGETQYF. The CDR3 nucleotides read TGTGCCAGCAACACCCGGGGTGGAGAGACCCAGTACTTC.

The chain employs TRBV7-2 and TRBJ2-1, with 8 bases that match TRBD2. V shed 0 bases, J shed 7 bases, and the junction held 8 bases outside the gene matches. CDR1 SGHTA and CDR2 FQGNSA come from the germline V gene. The CDR3 is 16 residues long. CDR3 nucleotides: TGTGCCAGCAGCTTAGCGTCCCAGCGGGAGAGGAATGAGCAGTTCTTC. Its protein is CASSLASQRERNEQFF.

A single count supports this clone. The chain links TRBV7-3 to TRBJ1-3, with D possibly being TRBD1 (6 bases). V lost 5 bases to trimming and J lost 0 bases, with 14 bases between them. This CDR3 is built from 16 residues. Germline V gene data show CDR1 as SGHTA and CDR2 as FQGTGA. CDR3 coding DNA: TGTGCCAGCAGCCCAGGGGACGGAATCTCTGGAAACACCATATATTTT. This codes for CASSPGDGISGNTIYF.

The chain uses TRBV7-9 and TRBJ2-1; weak D call: TRBD1 (5 bases). Germline CDR1 is SEHNR and CDR2 is FQNEAQ (reference sequence). The V gene lost 6 bases and the J gene lost 7 bases, with 10 bases spanning the gap. The CDR3 totals 12 residues. CDR3 sequence reads: CASSSGLNEQFF. The CDR3 nucleotides are TGTGCCAGCAGTTCAGGGTTGAATGAGCAGTTCTTC.

There are a few counts of this clone. The V and J genes are TRBV7-2 and TRBJ2-5; 15 bases line up with TRBD2. This CDR3 is 16 amino acids long. Trimming removed 5 bases from V and 2 bases from J; junction bases left unmatched: 3. CDR1 and CDR2 (germline): SGHTA, FQGNSA. The CDR3 coding sequence is TGTGCCAGCAGCGCGGGACTAGCGGGGGGACAAGAGACCCAGTACTTC. It specifies CASSAGLAGGQETQYF.

The rearrangement joins TRBV23-1 to TRBJ1-2; TRBD1 matches 7 bases. TRBV23-1 qualifies as an ORF whose function is uncertain. This CDR3 is built from 14 residues. With V trimmed by 8 bases and J by 4 bases, 10 bases remained unmatched. The CDR3 region is CASGYRGPSYGYTF. CDR3 bases: TGCGCCAGCGGATACAGGGGCCCCAGCTATGGCTACACCTTC.

The V gene is TRBV5-4, the J gene TRBJ2-7, with TRBD2 identical over 7 bases. Per the germline V gene, CDR1 is SGHNT and CDR2 is YYREEE (reference sequence). Trimming took 2 bases from V and 2 from J; bases not matched to a gene: 7. This CDR3 has 15 amino acids. The CDR3 coding sequence is TGTGCCAGCAGCTTCGAAGCGGGATTTACCTACGAGCAGTACTTC. The encoded protein is CASSFEAGFTYEQYF.

V and J are TRBV9 and TRBJ2-3; TRBD2 agrees at 14 bases. The germline gives CDR1 SGDLS, CDR2 YYNGEE. CDR3 length: 17 residues. The V segment lost 4 bases and the J segment 2 bases; nucleotides outside the gene matches: 6. CDR3 protein: CASSKGLAGGSTDTQYF. The CDR3, as DNA: TGTGCCAGCAGCAAAGGACTAGCGGGGGGTTCCACAGATACGCAGTATTTT.

V usage is TRBV28 and J usage is TRBJ2-1; 8 bases fit TRBD1. V lost 6 bases and J lost 9; bases outside the gene matches: 4. This CDR3 is 12 amino acids long. Germline V gives CDR1 MDHEN, CDR2 SYDVKM. CDR3: CASRTDRGEQFF. CDR3 DNA: TGTGCCAGCAGGACCGACAGGGGTGAGCAGTTCTTC.

The J gene is TRBJ1-2, the V gene TRBV5-8; a weak D match, TRBD1 (6 bases). V was pared by 1 base and J by 2 bases, with 9 bases between. Germline V gives CDR1 SGHTS, CDR2 YDEGEE. The CDR3 length is 14 residues. CDR3 region: CASSLWTDNYGYTF. CDR3 sequence (DNA): TGTGCCAGCAGCTTGTGGACAGACAACTATGGCTACACCTTC.

The chain has TRBV5-1 and TRBJ2-2; TRBD2 might be the D (5 bases). CDR3 length equals 17 residues. The V gene's germline CDR1 is SGHRS and CDR2 YFSETQ. V dropped 1 base and J dropped 2 bases, with 15 bases sitting between them. CDR3 region: CASSLTRTAGNTGELFF. In DNA form, the CDR3 reads TGCGCCAGCAGCTTGACCAGGACTGCCGGCAACACCGGGGAGCTGTTTTTT.

The V and J genes are TRBV30 and TRBJ2-3, with 12 nucleotides matching TRBD2. This CDR3 is 18 amino acids long. J gave up 0 bases and V 5 bases, and 12 bases lay outside the gene matches. Germline loops: CDR1 GTSNPN, CDR2 SVGIG (reference sequence). CDR3 protein: CAWSYTRTSGVSTDTQYF. The CDR3 DNA reads TGTGCCTGGTCCTACACAAGGACTAGCGGGGTTAGCACAGATACGCAGTATTTT.

This chain joins TRBV28 and TRBJ1-1, with TRBD1 as a possible D gene (5 bases). The CDR3 extends over 12 amino acids. Trimming pared 7 bases from V and 4 bases from J, leaving 10 bases between. Germline V gene lookup returns CDR1 MDHEN and CDR2 SYDVKM. The CDR3 DNA reads TGTGCCAGCATTCGGGGGGGCACTGAAGCTTTCTTT. It yields the protein CASIRGGTEAFF.

This clone rates as medium-sized. The same CDR3 can be traced to other DNA sequences in this sample. The rearrangement uses TRBV30 and TRBJ1-2; 10 positions match TRBD1. Looked up from germline, CDR1 is GTSNPN and CDR2 is SVGIG (reference sequence). After removal of 3 bases from V and 8 bases from J, the junction contained 9 bases not matched to a gene. The CDR3 consists of 14 residues. CDR3 sequence: CAWSPGQGVRGYTF. The DNA for the CDR3 is TGTGCCTGGAGCCCCGGACAGGGGGTACGAGGCTACACCTTC.

CDR3 DNA: TGCGCCAGCAGCAGGTGGGGACAGGGCACAGATACGCAGTATTTT. Translating gives CASSRWGQGTDTQYF. The rearrangement links TRBV5-1 to TRBJ2-3; 8 bases agree with TRBD1. Germline V gene sequence: CDR1 SGHRS, CDR2 YFSETQ. Trimming removed 4 bases from V and 1 base from J; junction bases left unmatched: 5. The CDR3 is 15 residues long.

V is TRBV19 and J is TRBJ1-3, with a weak D call TRBD1 (6 bases). The CDR3 has 14 amino acids. Germline V lookup: CDR1 LNHDA, CDR2 SQIVND (reference sequence). V was cut by 10 bases and J by 0 bases, with 13 bases left in between. This chain's CDR3 is CATKGVSSGNTIYF. The CDR3 DNA follows: TGTGCCACCAAGGGGGTGAGCTCTGGAAACACCATATATTTT.

This clone was recorded once. This chain joins TRBV7-3 and TRBJ2-1; no firm D call. Between the trimmed V and J ends, which lost 2 bases and 7 bases, there was a span of 12 bases. The germline V gene has CDR1 SGHTA and CDR2 FQGTGA. The CDR3 length is 14 residues. The CDR3 region is CASSLGPAANEQFF. In nucleotides, the CDR3 is TGTGCCAGCAGCTTAGGGCCGGCCGCGAATGAGCAGTTCTTC.

This rearrangement joins TRBV7-2 to TRBJ2-5, with D possibly TRBD2 on 6 matching bases. Between the trimmed V and J ends, which lost 5 bases and 7 bases, there was a span of 14 bases. Germline CDR1 SGHTA, CDR2 FQGNSA. CDR3 length equals 13 residues. The CDR3 region is CASSMNGGSTQYF. The DNA for the CDR3 is TGTGCCAGCAGCATGAACGGGGGTTCGACCCAGTACTTC.

The V call is TRBV6-4, the J call TRBJ1-2; 9 bases map to TRBD1. The CDR3 is 13 residues long. Germline lookup yields CDR1 MRHNA and CDR2 SNTAGT. The ends lost 6 bases at V and 5 bases at J; junction bases unmatched: 4. The CDR3 loop reads CASRNGTGYGYTF. The CDR3, as DNA: TGTGCCAGCAGGAACGGGACAGGGTATGGCTACACCTTC.

The V call is TRBV28, the J call TRBJ2-7; D perhaps matches TRBD2 (6 bases). V was shortened by 6 bases and J by 3 bases, with 15 bases between the two germline ends. The germline CDR1 and CDR2 sequences are MDHEN and SYDVKM. This CDR3 has 14 amino acids. The CDR3 DNA sequence: TGTGCCAGCAGACAAACCGGGAGCCTCTACGAGCAGTACTTC. It codes for CASRQTGSLYEQYF.

The chain couples TRBV4-2 to TRBJ1-1; 11 positions match TRBD1. CDR1 and CDR2 (germline): LGHNA, YNFKEQ. V trimming: 4 bases; J trimming: 10 bases; junction bases outside the gene matches: 8. This CDR3 is 14 amino acids long. As DNA, the CDR3 is TGTGCCAGCAGCCTCCGAGGACAGGGGGCGTCAGCTTTCTTT. Amino acid sequence: CASSLRGQGASAFF.

The J gene is TRBJ1-4, the V gene TRBV7-2, with D possibly being TRBD1 (5 bases). The CDR3 has 14 amino acids. The germline V and J ends were trimmed by 3 bases and 10 bases, with 15 bases remaining between them. CDR1 is SGHTA, CDR2 FQGNSA, per germline. As DNA, the CDR3 is TGTGCCAGCAGCTTGGCAGGGACTTTTGGAAAACTGTTTTTT. Its protein product is CASSLAGTFGKLFF.

V and J are TRBV15 and TRBJ1-2; 7 bases line up with TRBD1. The CDR3 runs 13 residues. Per the germline V gene, CDR1 is LNHNV and CDR2 is YYDKDF (reference sequence). V shed 6 bases, J shed 4 bases, and the junction held 5 bases outside the gene matches. The CDR3 bases are TGTGCCACCAGTCCGACAGGGCTCTATGGCTACACCTTC. Translated, it gives CATSPTGLYGYTF.

The chain recombines TRBV7-8 with TRBJ1-1; a weak D match, TRBD1 (5 bases). Germline CDR1 reads SGHVS; CDR2 reads FQNEAQ. CDR3 length: 16 residues. V dropped 3 bases and J dropped 1 base, with 15 bases sitting between them. The CDR3 DNA reads as TGTGCCAGCAGCTTCCCCCGGAGGGGTACGAACACTGAAGCTTTCTTT. Encoded protein: CASSFPRRGTNTEAFF.